This T cell receptor beta chain originates from a study of identical twins. The V and J ends lost 5 bases and 0 bases respectively, with 13 bases between them. Germline V gene sequence: CDR1 MDHEN, CDR2 SYDVKM. The CDR3 sequence is 15 residues long. This clonotype was recorded a few times. The antigen is unknown. Points from the study as a whole: Whereas memory repertoires showed no such difference, abundant cord blood beta clonotypes carried fewer insertions.

Template switching supplied a universal primer site; unique molecular identifiers were carried on the cDNA. TCRdb ran MiXCR on the 5' RACE reads and lists one entry per CDR3 protein. The profile covers 1.5 million or so distinct CDR3 sequences, with 25% to 35% appearing a single time and more than 0.25% taken by the ten largest. The sequence came from a newborn girl in good health. The sequenced material came from cord blood. The V and J genes are TRBV28 and TRBJ2-5; no clear D. The CDR3 here is CASSQLLGYQETQYF. The DNA for the CDR3 is TGTGCCAGCAGTCAACTACTGGGGTACCAAGAGACCCAGTACTTC.